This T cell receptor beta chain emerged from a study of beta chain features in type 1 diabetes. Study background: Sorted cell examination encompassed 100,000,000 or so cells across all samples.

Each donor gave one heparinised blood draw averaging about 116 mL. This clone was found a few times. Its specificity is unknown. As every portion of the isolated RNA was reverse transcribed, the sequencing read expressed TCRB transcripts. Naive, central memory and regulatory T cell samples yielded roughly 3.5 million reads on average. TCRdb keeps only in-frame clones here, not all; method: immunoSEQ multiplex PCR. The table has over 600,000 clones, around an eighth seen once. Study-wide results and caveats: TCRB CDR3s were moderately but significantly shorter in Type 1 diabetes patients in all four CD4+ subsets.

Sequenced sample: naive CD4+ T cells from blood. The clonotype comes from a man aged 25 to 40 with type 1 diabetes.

CDR3 residues: CASSFGPYSNQPQHF. CDR3 DNA: TGTGCCAGCAGCTTTGGCCCTTATAGCAATCAGCCCCAGCATTTT. The V call is TRBV7-8, the J call TRBJ1-5; D unresolved. The CDR3 covers 15 residues. Germline CDR1 SGHVS, CDR2 FQNEAQ. The V end was cut by 3 bases, the J end by 0 bases, with 9 bases between.